These 5 T cell receptor beta chains were sequenced from one sample in a study of shared clonotypes between healthy human individuals. Assay used: immunoSEQ multiplex PCR; TCRdb lists only in-frame clones, some missing. This table has more than 1.2 million clones, less than 99% appearing once. The sequencing sample was made of naive CD4+ T cells sorted from blood. Subset defined: CD45RA+ positively selected. The receptors derive from a young man in good health.

J is TRBJ2-7 and V is TRBV6-1; 9 nucleotides align to TRBD1. Per germline, CDR1 MNHNS and CDR2 SASEGT. V was clipped by 4 bases and J by 3 bases; unmatched bases: 10. CDR3 length: 16 residues. In DNA form, the CDR3 reads TGTGCCAGCAGTGCTCCACCCGGGACAGGGTACTACGAGCAGTACTTC. Protein product: CASSAPPGTGYYEQYF.

Comments on this clone: One end of the junction is discordant with germline, which a read error may explain. This sample includes further DNA sequences coding for the same CDR3. The chain carries TRBV6-1 and TRBJ1-5; D is unresolved. In germline, CDR1 is MNHNS, CDR2 SASEGT. The CDR3 runs to 14 residues. The CDR3 reads CASREGGSNQPQHF. CDR3 bases: TGTGCCAGCAGAGAAGGTGGTAGCAATCAGCCCCAGCATTTT.

The rearrangement links TRBV7-2 to TRBJ1-5; D unclear. CDR1 is SGHTA and CDR2 is FQGNSA in the germline V gene. V gave up 1 base and J gave up 5 bases, with 9 bases separating them. The CDR3 has 14 residues. The CDR3 coding sequence is TGTGCCAGCAGCTTAGATGGGCCAGATCAGCCCCAGCATTTT. Translated, it gives CASSLDGPDQPQHF.

The CDR3 DNA reads TGTGCCAGCAGCGCGACAATCATGACCTACGAGCAGTACTTC. This codes for CASSATIMTYEQYF. The chain joins TRBV5-6 to TRBJ2-7, with no clear D. The CDR3 totals 14 residues. Between the trimmed V and J ends, which lost 4 bases and 2 bases, there was a span of 13 bases. The V gene's germline CDR1 is SGHDT and CDR2 YYEEEE. Looking up the rest from reference TRBV5-6 and TRBJ2-7 gives the full variable domain: DAGVTQSPTHLIKTRGQQVTLRCSPKSGHDTVSWYQQALGQGPQFIFQYYEEEERQRGNFPDRFSGHQFPNYSSELNVNALLLGDSALYLCASSATIMTYEQYFGPGTRLTVT.

CDR3 residues: CASSQRGTGDHGYTF. The DNA for the CDR3 is TGTGCCAGCAGCCAAAGGGGGACAGGGGACCATGGCTACACCTTC. The chain couples TRBV7-2 to TRBJ1-2, with 10 bases fitting TRBD1. The germline V gene encodes CDR1 SGHTA and CDR2 FQGNSA. V was clipped by 5 bases and J by 6 bases; unmatched bases: 9. This CDR3 contains 15 residues.